This TCR beta chain was found in a study of shared clonotypes between healthy human individuals. Study findings and constraints: Naive subsets generally had larger estimated richness than memory subsets.

Sequencing was performed with immunoSEQ multiplex PCR; in TCRdb, only in-frame clones are kept and a portion is missing. The sample yields about 610,000 clones, roughly 96% seen once. This CDR3 region has 15 residues. Germline CDR1 is PRHDT and CDR2 is FYEKMQ (reference sequence). V dropped 5 bases and J dropped 4 bases, with 18 bases sitting between them. Cells designated naive CD8 were CD45RO-negative and were positively selected for CCR7, with terminally differentiated effector memory CD45RA+ cells excluded. On this clone: Its target is not known.

The V gene is TRBV13, the J gene TRBJ2-7; TRBD1 might be the D (8 bases). The TCR sequence derives from a woman aged 25 to 39 in good health. The sequenced sample consisted of naive CD8+ T cells sorted from blood. Here the CDR3 reads CASSPYRGEGYEQYF. The CDR3 DNA is TGTGCCAGCAGCCCGTACAGGGGGGAGGGTTACGAGCAGTACTTC.